The clone carrying this T cell receptor (beta chain) was observed at least ten times. Its specificity is not known. The CDR3 contains 14 residues. The V gene end was trimmed by 6 bases and the J gene end by 3 bases; junction bases not matched to a gene: 9. Germline assignment: CDR1 SQVTM and CDR2 ANQGSEA. Findings and caveats of the study: Larger-cohort validation covered only one TCR beta V-J rearrangement. Tumor Tregs overlapped most with tumor, then blood, naive CD4+ cells.

Semi-nested PCR with Nested Universal Primer A followed constant-region reverse priming of full-length variable regions. TCRdb re-called the 5' RACE reads through MiXCR, storing one row per CDR3 protein. The table shows approximately 60,000 distinct CDR3 sequences, with about 28% occurring only once. The rearrangement joins TRBV29-1 to TRBJ1-1; the match to TRBD1 covers 8 bases. The source material was tumor-infiltrating memory CD4+ T cells sorted from the breast tumor. Subset here: memory CD4+ T cells, CD4+CD45RO+CD25-. This TCR came from a female donor with breast cancer. The CDR3 is CSVRPQGVDTEAFF. The CDR3 nucleotides read TGCAGCGTGAGGCCACAGGGGGTAGACACTGAAGCTTTCTTT.